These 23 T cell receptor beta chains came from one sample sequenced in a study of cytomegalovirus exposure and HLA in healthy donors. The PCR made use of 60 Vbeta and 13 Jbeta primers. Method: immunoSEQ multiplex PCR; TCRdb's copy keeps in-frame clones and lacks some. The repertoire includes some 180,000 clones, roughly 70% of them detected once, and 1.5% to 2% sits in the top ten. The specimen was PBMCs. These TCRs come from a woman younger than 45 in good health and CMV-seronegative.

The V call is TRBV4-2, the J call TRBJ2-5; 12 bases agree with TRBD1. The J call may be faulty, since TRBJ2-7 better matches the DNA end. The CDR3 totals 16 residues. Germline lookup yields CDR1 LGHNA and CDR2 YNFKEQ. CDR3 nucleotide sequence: TGTGCCAGCAGCCAAGGCCGGGACAGGGGGCGTGGCGAGCAGTACTTC. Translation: CASSQGRDRGRGEQYF.

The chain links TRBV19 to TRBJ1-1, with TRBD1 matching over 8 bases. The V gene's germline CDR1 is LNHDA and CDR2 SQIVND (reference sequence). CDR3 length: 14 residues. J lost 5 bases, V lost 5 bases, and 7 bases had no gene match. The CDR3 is CASSGGQGYTEAFF. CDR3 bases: TGTGCCAGTAGTGGAGGACAGGGTTATACTGAAGCTTTCTTT.

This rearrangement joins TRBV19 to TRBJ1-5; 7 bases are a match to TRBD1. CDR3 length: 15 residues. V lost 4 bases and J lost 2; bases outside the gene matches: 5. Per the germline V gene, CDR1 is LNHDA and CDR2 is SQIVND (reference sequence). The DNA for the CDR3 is TGTGCCAGTAGTAGACAGGGCTGGGGCAATCAGCCCCAGCATTTT. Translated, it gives CASSRQGWGNQPQHF.

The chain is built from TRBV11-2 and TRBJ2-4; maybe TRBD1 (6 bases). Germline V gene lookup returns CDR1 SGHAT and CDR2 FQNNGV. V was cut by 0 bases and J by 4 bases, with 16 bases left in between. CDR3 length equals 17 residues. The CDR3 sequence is CASSLDAKGTPKNIQYF. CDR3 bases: TGTGCCAGCAGCTTAGACGCAAAGGGGACACCTAAAAACATTCAGTACTTC.

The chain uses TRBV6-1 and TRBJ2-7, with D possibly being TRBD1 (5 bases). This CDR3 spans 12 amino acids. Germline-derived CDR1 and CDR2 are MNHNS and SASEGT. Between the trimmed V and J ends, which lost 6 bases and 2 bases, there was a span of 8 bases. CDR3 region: CASRRQTYEQYF. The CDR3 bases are TGTGCCAGCAGAAGACAGACCTACGAGCAGTACTTC.

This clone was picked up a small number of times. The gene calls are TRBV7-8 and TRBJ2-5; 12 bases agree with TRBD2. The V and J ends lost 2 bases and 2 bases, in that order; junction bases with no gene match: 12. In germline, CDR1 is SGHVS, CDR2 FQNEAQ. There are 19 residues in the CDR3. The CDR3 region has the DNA TGTGCCAGCAGCTTACTGGGGACTAGCGGGTACATATTTCAAGAGACCCAGTACTTC. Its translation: CASSLLGTSGYIFQETQYF.

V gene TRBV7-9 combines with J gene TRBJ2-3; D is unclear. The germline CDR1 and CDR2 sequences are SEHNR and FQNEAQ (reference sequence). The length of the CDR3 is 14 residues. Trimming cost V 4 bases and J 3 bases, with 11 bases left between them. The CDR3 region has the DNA TGTGCCAGCAGCTACTTATCCCCGACAGATACGCAGTATTTT. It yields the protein CASSYLSPTDTQYF.

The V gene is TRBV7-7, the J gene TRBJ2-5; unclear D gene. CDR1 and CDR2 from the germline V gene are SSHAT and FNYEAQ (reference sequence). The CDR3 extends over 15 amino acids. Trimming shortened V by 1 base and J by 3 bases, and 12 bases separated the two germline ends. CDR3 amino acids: CASSLGLQKEETQYF. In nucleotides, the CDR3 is TGTGCCAGCAGCTTAGGTTTACAGAAAGAAGAGACCCAGTACTTC.

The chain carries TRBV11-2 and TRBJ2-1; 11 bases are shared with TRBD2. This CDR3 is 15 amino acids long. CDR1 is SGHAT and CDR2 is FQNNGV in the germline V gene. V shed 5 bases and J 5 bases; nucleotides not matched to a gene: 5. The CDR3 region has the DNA TGTGCCAGCAGCCCCATAGCGGGAGGGGACAATGAGCAGTTCTTC. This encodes CASSPIAGGDNEQFF.

CDR3 loop: CASSSYSGANVLTF. CDR3 bases: TGTGCCAGCAGCTCCTACTCTGGGGCCAACGTCCTGACTTTC. J is TRBJ2-6 and V is TRBV7-3; unclear D gene. V was clipped by 4 bases and J by 0 bases, with 4 bases between them. The CDR3 is 14 residues long. Germline assignment: CDR1 SGHTA and CDR2 FQGTGA.

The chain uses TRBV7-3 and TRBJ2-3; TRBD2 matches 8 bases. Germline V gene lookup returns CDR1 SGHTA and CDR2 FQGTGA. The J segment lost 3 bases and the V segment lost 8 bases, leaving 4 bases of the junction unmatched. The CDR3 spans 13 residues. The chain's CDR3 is CASSGGPTDTQYF. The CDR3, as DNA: TGTGCCAGCTCGGGGGGGCCAACAGATACGCAGTATTTT.

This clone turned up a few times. DNA of the CDR3: TGTGCCAGCAGCCCCCGGACGGACAGCTACAATCAGCCCCAGCATTTT. Translating gives CASSPRTDSYNQPQHF. J is TRBJ1-5 and V is TRBV5-5; TRBD1 is a possible D gene (6 bases). Germline V lookup: CDR1 SGHKS, CDR2 YYEKEE (reference sequence). The V end was cut by 4 bases, the J end by 3 bases, with 17 bases between. The CDR3 length is 16 residues. Together with reference TRBV5-5 and TRBJ1-5, the CDR3 gives the full variable domain: DAGVTQSPTHLIKTRGQQVTLRCSPISGHKSVSWYQQVLGQGPQFIFQYYEKEERGRGNFPDRFSARQFPNYSSELNVNALLLGDSALYLCASSPRTDSYNQPQHFGDGTRLSIL.

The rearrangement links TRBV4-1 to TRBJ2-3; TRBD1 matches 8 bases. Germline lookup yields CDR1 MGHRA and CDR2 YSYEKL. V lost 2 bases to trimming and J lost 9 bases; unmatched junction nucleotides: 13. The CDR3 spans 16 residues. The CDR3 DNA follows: TGCGCCAGCAGCCAACGCTGGACAGGGAGAACGTCAACGCAGTATTTT. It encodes CASSQRWTGRTSTQYF.

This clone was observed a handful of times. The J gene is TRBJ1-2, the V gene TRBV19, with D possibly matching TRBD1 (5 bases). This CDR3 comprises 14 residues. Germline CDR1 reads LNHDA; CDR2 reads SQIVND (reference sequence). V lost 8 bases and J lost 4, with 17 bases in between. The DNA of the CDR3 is TGTGCCAGTTCAAATCCCGGGGGGGTCTATGGCTACACCTTC. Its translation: CASSNPGGVYGYTF.

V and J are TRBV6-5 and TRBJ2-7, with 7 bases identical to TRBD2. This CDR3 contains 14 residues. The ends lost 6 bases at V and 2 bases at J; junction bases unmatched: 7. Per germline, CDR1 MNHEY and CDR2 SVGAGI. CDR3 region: CASSPARGTYEQYF. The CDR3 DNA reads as TGTGCCAGCAGCCCCGCGCGGGGGACCTACGAGCAGTACTTC.

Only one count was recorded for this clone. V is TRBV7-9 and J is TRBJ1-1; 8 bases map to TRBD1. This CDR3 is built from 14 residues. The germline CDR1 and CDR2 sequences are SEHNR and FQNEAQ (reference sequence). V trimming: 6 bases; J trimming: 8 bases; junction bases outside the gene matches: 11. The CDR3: CASSPWRTGNEAFF. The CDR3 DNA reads TGTGCCAGCAGTCCGTGGAGGACAGGGAACGAAGCTTTCTTT.

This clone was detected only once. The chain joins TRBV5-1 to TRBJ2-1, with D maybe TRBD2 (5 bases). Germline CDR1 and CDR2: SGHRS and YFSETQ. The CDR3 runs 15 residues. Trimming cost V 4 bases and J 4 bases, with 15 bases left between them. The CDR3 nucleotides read TGCGCCAGCAGCCCACATGGAGAGGGATACAATGAGCAGTTCTTC. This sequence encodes CASSPHGEGYNEQFF.

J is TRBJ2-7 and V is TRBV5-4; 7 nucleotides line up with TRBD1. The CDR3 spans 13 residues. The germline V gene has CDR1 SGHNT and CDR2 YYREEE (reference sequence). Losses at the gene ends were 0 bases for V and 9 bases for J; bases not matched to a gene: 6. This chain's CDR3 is CASSLDRGLRQYF. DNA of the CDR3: TGTGCCAGCAGCTTGGACAGGGGATTGCGGCAGTACTTC.

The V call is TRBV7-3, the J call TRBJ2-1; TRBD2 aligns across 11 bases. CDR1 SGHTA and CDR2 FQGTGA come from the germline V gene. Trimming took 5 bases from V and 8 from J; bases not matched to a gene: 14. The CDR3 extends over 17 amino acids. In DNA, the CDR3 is TGTGCCAGCAGCCCTTCACTAGCGGGAGATCGGGGCGATGAGCAGTTCTTC. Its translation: CASSPSLAGDRGDEQFF.

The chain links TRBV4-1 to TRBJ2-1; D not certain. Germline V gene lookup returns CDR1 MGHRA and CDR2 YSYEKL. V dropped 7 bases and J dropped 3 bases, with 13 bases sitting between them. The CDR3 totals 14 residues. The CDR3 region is CASKPIEFYNEQFF. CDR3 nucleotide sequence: TGCGCCAGCAAACCCATCGAGTTCTACAATGAGCAGTTCTTC.

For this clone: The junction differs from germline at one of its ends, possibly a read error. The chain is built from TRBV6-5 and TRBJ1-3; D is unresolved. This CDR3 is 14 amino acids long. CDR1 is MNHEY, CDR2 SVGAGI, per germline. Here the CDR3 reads CASSYSGILDSWGF. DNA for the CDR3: TGTGCCAGCAGTTACTCGGGTATACTGGACTCCTGGGGTTTT.

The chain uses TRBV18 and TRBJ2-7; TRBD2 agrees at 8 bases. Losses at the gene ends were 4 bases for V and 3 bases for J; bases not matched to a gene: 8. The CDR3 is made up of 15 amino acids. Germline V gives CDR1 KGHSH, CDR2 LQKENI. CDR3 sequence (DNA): TGTGCCAGCTCACTGATCTGGGCGGGAGGCTACGAGCAGTACTTC. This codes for CASSLIWAGGYEQYF.

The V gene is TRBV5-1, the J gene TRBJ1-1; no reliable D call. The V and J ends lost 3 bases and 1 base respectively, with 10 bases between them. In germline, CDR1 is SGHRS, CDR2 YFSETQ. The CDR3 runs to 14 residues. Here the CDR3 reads CASSWLQWNTEAFF. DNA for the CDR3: TGCGCCAGCAGCTGGCTTCAGTGGAACACTGAAGCTTTCTTT.